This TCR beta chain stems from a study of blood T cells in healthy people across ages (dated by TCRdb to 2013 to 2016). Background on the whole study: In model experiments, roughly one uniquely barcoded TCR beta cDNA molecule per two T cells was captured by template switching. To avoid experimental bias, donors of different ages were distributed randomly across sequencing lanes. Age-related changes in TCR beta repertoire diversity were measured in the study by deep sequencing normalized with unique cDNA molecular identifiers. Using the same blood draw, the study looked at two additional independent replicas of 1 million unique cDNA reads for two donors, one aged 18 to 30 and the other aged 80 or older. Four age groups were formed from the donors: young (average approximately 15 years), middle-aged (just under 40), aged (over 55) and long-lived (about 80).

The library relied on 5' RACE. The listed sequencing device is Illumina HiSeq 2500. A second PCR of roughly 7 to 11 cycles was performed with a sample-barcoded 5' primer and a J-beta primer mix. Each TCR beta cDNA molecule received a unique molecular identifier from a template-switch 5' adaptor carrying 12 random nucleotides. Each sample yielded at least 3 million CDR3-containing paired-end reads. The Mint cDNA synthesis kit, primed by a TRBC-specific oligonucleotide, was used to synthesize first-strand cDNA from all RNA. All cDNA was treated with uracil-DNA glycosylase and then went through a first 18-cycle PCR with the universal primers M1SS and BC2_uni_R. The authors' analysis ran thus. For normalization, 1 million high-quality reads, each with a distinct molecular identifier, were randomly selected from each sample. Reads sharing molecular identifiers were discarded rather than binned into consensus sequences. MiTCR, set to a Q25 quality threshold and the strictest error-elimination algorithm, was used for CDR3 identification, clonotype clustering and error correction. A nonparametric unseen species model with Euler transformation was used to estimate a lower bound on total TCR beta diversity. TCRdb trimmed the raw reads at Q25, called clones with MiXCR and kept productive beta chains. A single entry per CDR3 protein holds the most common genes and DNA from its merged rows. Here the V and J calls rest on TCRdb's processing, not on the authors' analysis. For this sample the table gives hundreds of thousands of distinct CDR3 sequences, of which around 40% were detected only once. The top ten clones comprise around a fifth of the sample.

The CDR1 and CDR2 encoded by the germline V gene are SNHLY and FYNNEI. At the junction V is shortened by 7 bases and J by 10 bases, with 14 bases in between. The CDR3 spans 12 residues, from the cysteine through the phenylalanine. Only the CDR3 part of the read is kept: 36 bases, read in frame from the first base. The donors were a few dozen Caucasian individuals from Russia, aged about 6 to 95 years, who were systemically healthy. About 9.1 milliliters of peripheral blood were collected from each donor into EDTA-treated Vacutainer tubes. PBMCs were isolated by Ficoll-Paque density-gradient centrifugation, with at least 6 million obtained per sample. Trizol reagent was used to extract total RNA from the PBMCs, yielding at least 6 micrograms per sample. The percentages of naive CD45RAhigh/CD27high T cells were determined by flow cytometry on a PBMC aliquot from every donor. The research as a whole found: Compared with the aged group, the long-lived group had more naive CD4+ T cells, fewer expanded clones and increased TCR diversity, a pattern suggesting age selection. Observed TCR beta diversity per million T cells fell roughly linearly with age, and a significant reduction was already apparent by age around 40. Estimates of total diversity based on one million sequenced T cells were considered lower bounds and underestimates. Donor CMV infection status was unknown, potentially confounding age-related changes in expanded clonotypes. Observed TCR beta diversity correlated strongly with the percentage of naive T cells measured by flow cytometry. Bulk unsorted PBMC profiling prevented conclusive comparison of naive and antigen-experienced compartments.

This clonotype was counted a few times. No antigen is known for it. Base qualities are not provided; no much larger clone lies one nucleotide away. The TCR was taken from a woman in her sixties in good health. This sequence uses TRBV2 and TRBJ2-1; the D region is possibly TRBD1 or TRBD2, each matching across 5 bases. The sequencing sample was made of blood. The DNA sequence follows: TGTGCCAGCACAACCGGGACCGGAGAGCAGTTCTTC. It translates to CASTTGTGEQFF. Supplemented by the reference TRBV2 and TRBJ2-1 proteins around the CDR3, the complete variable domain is EPEVTQTPSHQVTQMGQEVILRCVPISNHLYFYWYRQILGQKVEFLVSFYNNEISEKSEIFDDQFSVERPDGSNFTLKIRSTKLEDSAMYFCASTTGTGEQFFGPGTRLTVL.